Listed here are 23 T cell receptor beta chains from one sample, sequenced in a study of identical twins. TCRdb re-analysed the 5' RACE reads in MiXCR, keeping a single row per CDR3 protein. The sample has roughly 1,500,000 distinct CDR3 sequences; less than 35% are singletons. The sequenced material came from cord blood. The origin of the receptors is a newborn girl in good health.

Concerning this clonotype: The junction shows a germline mismatch at one end, possibly a read error. The genes are TRBV10-3 and TRBJ1-2; tentative D call: TRBD1 (5 bases). CDR1 and CDR2 from the germline V gene are ENHRY and SYGVKD. This CDR3 is 13 amino acids long. For the CDR3, the DNA is TGTGCCGTCAGTGAAAGGCAGGGAAGGGGCTACACCTTC. Its translation is CAVSERQGRGYTF.

The chain employs TRBV6-5 and TRBJ1-6, with 7 bases that match TRBD1. V was pared by 5 bases and J by 8 bases, with 9 bases of the junction left unmatched. The germline V gene encodes CDR1 MNHEY and CDR2 SVGAGI. The CDR3 length is 15 residues. Here the CDR3 reads CASSETGTVDSPLHF. As DNA, the CDR3 is TGTGCCAGCAGTGAGACCGGGACAGTCGATTCACCCCTCCACTTT.

Only a few counts were recorded for this clonotype. The V and J genes are TRBV29-1 and TRBJ2-1, with unresolved D. Germline-derived CDR1 and CDR2 are SQVTM and ANQGSEA. This CDR3 has 12 amino acids. Trimming removed 2 bases at V and 10 bases at J, with 12 bases between. The CDR3 DNA follows: TGCAGCGTTGAAATTGGGGTTCGCGAGCAGTTCTTC. As protein: CSVEIGVREQFF.

There are a few counts of this clonotype. The chain is built from TRBV5-1 and TRBJ2-5; TRBD2 agrees at 11 bases. The DNA matches TRBJ2-7 better at its end, which makes the J call doubtful. This CDR3 is built from 15 residues. Per germline, CDR1 SGHRS and CDR2 YFSETQ. CDR3 bases: TGCGCCAGCAGCTTGGGGCTAGCGGGAGGAGACGAGCAGTACTTC. This encodes CASSLGLAGGDEQYF.

This clonotype was counted only a few times. The gene calls are TRBV6-1 and TRBJ2-1; TRBD1 matches at 7 bases. V gave up 6 bases and J gave up 4 bases; unmatched junction bases: 9. The V gene's germline CDR1 is MNHNS and CDR2 SASEGT. The CDR3 covers 15 residues. This CDR3 reads CASREGQIGYNEQFF. CDR3 nucleotides: TGTGCCAGCAGAGAGGGACAGATAGGGTACAATGAGCAGTTCTTC.

This clonotype was found many times. The rearrangement uses TRBV5-1 and TRBJ2-1; no reliable D call. Germline V gene lookup returns CDR1 SGHRS and CDR2 YFSETQ. This CDR3 contains 14 residues. V dropped 0 bases and J dropped 0 bases, with 4 bases sitting between them. The chain's CDR3 is CASSLDSSYNEQFF. The DNA for the CDR3 is TGCGCCAGCAGCTTGGACAGCTCCTACAATGAGCAGTTCTTC.

This clonotype was seen only a few times. The chain recombines TRBV6-1 with TRBJ1-4; a possible D gene is TRBD1 (5 bases). Germline V gives CDR1 MNHNS, CDR2 SASEGT. The CDR3 sequence is 19 residues long. Trimming took 1 base from V and 8 from J, leaving 26 bases between them. The CDR3 nucleotides are TGTGCCAGCAGTGAAGTTATGTTGTTTCGGGGCAGGGAAGGGGAAAAACTGTTTTTT. Protein sequence: CASSEVMLFRGREGEKLFF.

This clonotype was recorded many times. This may be a read error, as it is one base from a much larger clone. This rearrangement joins TRBV12-3 or TRBV12-4 to TRBJ1-2; 8 positions agree with TRBD1. The V gene end was trimmed by 6 bases and the J gene end by 2 bases; junction bases not matched to a gene: 5. The CDR3 extends over 14 amino acids. DNA for the CDR3: TGTGCCAGCAGCCCGGGACAGGAGAACTATGGCTACACCTTC. It specifies CASSPGQENYGYTF.

The J gene is TRBJ2-7, the V gene TRBV28, with D tentatively TRBD1 (5 bases). Trimming shortened V by 6 bases and J by 2 bases, and 8 bases separated the two germline ends. Germline V lookup: CDR1 MDHEN, CDR2 SYDVKM. The CDR3 covers 12 residues. In DNA, the CDR3 is TGTGCCAGCAGACCCAGGGCCTACGAGCAGTACTTC. Translated, it gives CASRPRAYEQYF.

This chain uses TRBV16 with TRBJ1-5, with 8 bases fitting TRBD1. Germline CDR1 reads KGHSY; CDR2 reads FQNENV. The CDR3 totals 14 residues. J gave up 5 bases and V 1 base, and 1 base lay outside the gene matches. CDR3 amino acids: CASSQLDRDQPQHF. In DNA form, the CDR3 reads TGTGCCAGCAGCCAATTGGACAGGGATCAGCCCCAGCATTTT.

The chain uses TRBV12-3 or TRBV12-4 and TRBJ2-5; 7 positions match TRBD2. The J call could be wrong; TRBJ2-7 is a better fit for the DNA end. The CDR3 contains 14 residues. CDR3 coding DNA: TGTGCCAGCAGCCACGCGGGAGCCCAGTACGAGCAGTACTTC. This gives the protein CASSHAGAQYEQYF.

This clonotype showed up many times. The chain joins TRBV28 to TRBJ2-7; D unclear. CDR3 size: 13 residues. V gave up 4 bases and J gave up 5 bases, with 12 bases separating them. Germline V gives CDR1 MDHEN, CDR2 SYDVKM. The CDR3 spells CASSSADVDEQYF. In DNA form, the CDR3 reads TGTGCCAGCAGTTCGGCGGATGTGGACGAGCAGTACTTC.

This clonotype was recorded a few times. This chain joins TRBV28 and TRBJ2-1; D might be TRBD1 (5 bases). Trimming took 2 bases from V and 12 from J, leaving 11 bases between them. Germline V lookup: CDR1 MDHEN, CDR2 SYDVKM. This CDR3 spans 12 amino acids. The CDR3 nucleotides read TGTGCCAGCAGTTTAACCAGGGTGGGGCAGTTCTTC. It specifies CASSLTRVGQFF.

This clonotype was seen repeatedly, ten times or more. The chain combines TRBV10-3 with TRBJ2-3, with 10 bases aligning to TRBD2. CDR3 length: 16 amino acids. V shed 0 bases, J shed 0 bases, and the junction held 0 bases outside the gene matches. Germline-derived CDR1 and CDR2 are ENHRY and SYGVKD. In nucleotides, the CDR3 is TGTGCCATCAGTGAGTCGACTAGCGGGAGCACAGATACGCAGTATTTT. Protein sequence: CAISESTSGSTDTQYF.

This clonotype was found many times. The chain joins TRBV3-1 to TRBJ2-7; D perhaps matches TRBD2 (6 bases). The CDR3 has 13 residues. V gave up 4 bases and J gave up 3 bases, with 10 bases separating them. The V gene's germline CDR1 is LGHDT and CDR2 YNNKEL (reference sequence). The chain's CDR3 is CASSLRLVYEQYF. The CDR3 DNA follows: TGTGCCAGCAGCCTCCGACTAGTCTACGAGCAGTACTTC.

This clonotype was detected only a few times. The V gene is TRBV5-4, the J gene TRBJ1-4; D possibly corresponds to TRBD1 (5 bases). V was pared by 0 bases and J by 2 bases, with 17 bases between. CDR3 size: 18 residues. In germline, CDR1 is SGHNT, CDR2 YYREEE (reference sequence). Here the CDR3 reads CASSLGVGVVRTNEKLFF. The CDR3 nucleotides read TGTGCCAGCAGCTTGGGTGTAGGGGTAGTCCGCACTAATGAAAAACTGTTTTTT.

This clonotype showed up just a few times. V is TRBV20-1 and J is TRBJ2-1; 8 bases agree with TRBD1. The germline V gene has CDR1 DFQATT and CDR2 SNEGSKA (reference sequence). The CDR3 sequence is 16 residues long. V lost 6 bases and J lost 1; bases outside the gene matches: 11. CDR3 protein: CSARKSQGASYNEQFF. The CDR3 region has the DNA TGCAGTGCCAGAAAAAGTCAGGGGGCTTCCTACAATGAGCAGTTCTTC.

There are a few counts of this clonotype. J is TRBJ2-1 and V is TRBV27; 10 bases align to TRBD2. This CDR3 is 15 amino acids long. Trimming took 2 bases from V and 7 from J; bases not matched to a gene: 5. Germline values: CDR1 MNHEY, CDR2 SMNVEV (reference sequence). CDR3 DNA sequence: TGTGCCAGCAGTTTACAGCGGGGGGGCAGAAATGAGCAGTTCTTC. Its translation: CASSLQRGGRNEQFF.

A remark on this clonotype: A read error may explain this, as a much larger clone is one base away. V and J are TRBV20-1 and TRBJ2-5, with D possibly being TRBD1 (6 bases). From germline, CDR1 is DFQATT and CDR2 SNEGSKA (reference sequence). The length of the CDR3 is 13 residues. The CDR3 here is CSATRTEKETRYF. The DNA for the CDR3 is TGCAGTGCTACCAGGACAGAAAAAGAGACCCGGTACTTC.

This clonotype was seen many times. Relative to the germline gene, one junction end is altered; a read error may explain this. The rearrangement joins TRBV12-3 or TRBV12-4 to TRBJ2-1; 7 bases are a match to TRBD2. CDR3 size: 15 residues. This chain's CDR3 is CASSLGGGVYNEQFF. For the CDR3, the DNA is TGTGCCAGCAGCTTAGGTGGGGGGGTATACAATGAGCAGTTCTTC.

With regard to this clonotype: A clone one base away is much larger, so this may be a read error. The chain carries TRBV10-3 and TRBJ2-4; D unclear. The CDR3 sequence is 13 residues long. Germline V gene lookup returns CDR1 ENHRY and CDR2 SYGVKD. The CDR3: CAISESRINIRYF. The CDR3 DNA follows: TGTGCCATCAGTGAGTCGAGGATAAACATTCGGTACTTC.

This clonotype appeared a few times. J is TRBJ2-7 and V is TRBV28; D is perhaps TRBD1 or TRBD2 (6 bases each). With 11 bases removed from V and 6 bases from J, the gap between germline ends came to 11 bases. Germline V gene sequence: CDR1 MDHEN, CDR2 SYDVKM. This CDR3 contains 10 residues. The CDR3 region has the DNA TGTGCCGCCGGAGGGGGCGAGCAGTACTTC. It codes for CAAGGGEQYF.

V gene TRBV20-1 combines with J gene TRBJ2-5, with D uncertain. CDR1 is DFQATT and CDR2 is SNEGSKA in the germline V gene (reference sequence). Trimming stripped 6 bases from V and 11 bases from J, with 25 bases between. This CDR3 contains 14 residues. CDR3 protein: CSASELTYYNEQYF. The DNA for the CDR3 is TGCAGTGCCTCAGAGTTGACTTACTACAATGAGCAGTACTTC.